This T cell receptor beta chain was documented in a study of siplizumab effects on memory and regulatory T cells. Whole-study findings and limits: Under siplizumab, an average about 70% of mappable alloreactive CD4+ clones were Treg-derived, compared with 26.9% in controls. Only a minor fraction of alloreactive clones mapped to unstimulated subsets.

Sequencing was performed with immunoSEQ multiplex PCR; in TCRdb, only in-frame clones are kept and a portion is missing. The sample shows 100,000 or so clones, about 90% of them seen only once. Note on this clone: Its matching antigen is unknown.

The CDR3 consists of 11 residues. The germline V gene encodes CDR1 MNHNS and CDR2 SASEGT. V lost 10 bases to trimming and J lost 5 bases, with 12 bases between them. The J gene is TRBJ2-7, the V gene TRBV6-1, with D perhaps matching TRBD1 (6 bases). The receptor comes from a human donor in good health. Some clones in this sample may be carry-over from other donors' samples. Sequences were obtained from CD4+ T cells sorted from blood. CDR3 in DNA: TGTGCCACCCAGGACAGAAACGAGCAGTACTTC. The encoded protein is CATQDRNEQYF.